This note documents a single T cell receptor (beta chain) sequence. These data are taken from a study of blood T cell repertoires in COVID-19. For the study at large: Material from acute and convalescent COVID-19 was sourced from the United States, Italy and Spain. Sources were T cells, B-cell-depleted T cells, or PBMCs; the material itself was cDNA or gDNA.

Enrolment of Seattle patients took place during active infection, and they were followed longitudinally. The CDR3 contains 17 residues. Losses at the gene ends were 1 base for V and 6 bases for J; bases not matched to a gene: 10. Germline-derived CDR1 and CDR2 are SGHNT and YENEEA. Methods used by the authors: The assay estimated nucleated cells by amplifying reference gene primers. Using immunoSEQ multiplex PCR, the repertoire was profiled, and TCRdb retains in-frame clones only, with some absent. V, J and clone size were drawn from that table, and D and trimming were deduced from the DNA. Seen here are under 400,000 clones, roughly nine tenths observed once, and the top ten hold 2.5% to 3%.

This TCR came from a woman in her twenties or thirties with COVID-19, enrolled during active disease. The sample comprised peripheral blood. The chain joins TRBV11-3 to TRBJ2-1, with 9 positions matching TRBD1. The CDR3: CASSLGGGQGGSNEQFF. The CDR3 DNA reads as TGTGCCAGCAGCTTAGGGGGGGGACAGGGTGGTTCCAATGAGCAGTTCTTC.